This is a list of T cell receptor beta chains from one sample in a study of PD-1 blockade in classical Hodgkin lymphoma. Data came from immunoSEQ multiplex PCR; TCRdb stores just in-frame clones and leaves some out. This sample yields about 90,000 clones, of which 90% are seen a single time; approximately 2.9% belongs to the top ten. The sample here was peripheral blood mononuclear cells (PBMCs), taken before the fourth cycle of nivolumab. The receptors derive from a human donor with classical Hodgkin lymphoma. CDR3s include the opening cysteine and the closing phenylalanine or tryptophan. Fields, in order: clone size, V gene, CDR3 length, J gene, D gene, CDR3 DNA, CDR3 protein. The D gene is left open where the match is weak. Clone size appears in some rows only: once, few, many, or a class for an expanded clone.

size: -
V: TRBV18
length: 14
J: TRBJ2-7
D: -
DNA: TGTGCCAGCTCGCATCGGACAGTCCTCTACGAGCAGTACTTC
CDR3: CASSHRTVLYEQYF

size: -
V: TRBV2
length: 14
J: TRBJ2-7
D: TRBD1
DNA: TGTGCCAGCAGTTTGGGACAGGGGGGCTACGAGCAGTACTTC
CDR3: CASSLGQGGYEQYF

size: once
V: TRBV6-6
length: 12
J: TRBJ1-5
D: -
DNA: TGTGCCAGCAGTCGAAGGGATCAGCCCCAGCATTTT
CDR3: CASSRRDQPQHF

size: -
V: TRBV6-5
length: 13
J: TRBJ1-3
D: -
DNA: TGTGCCAGCACCCGGGGCTCTGGAAACACCATATATTTT
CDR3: CASTRGSGNTIYF

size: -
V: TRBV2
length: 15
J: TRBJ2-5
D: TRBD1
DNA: TGTGCCAGCAGTGAGTGGGACAGCACCCAAGAGACCCAGTACTTC
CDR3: CASSEWDSTQETQYF

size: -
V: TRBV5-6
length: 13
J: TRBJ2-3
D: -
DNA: TGTGCCAGCAGCTCTGCGAGGGTAGATACGCAGTATTTT
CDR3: CASSSARVDTQYF

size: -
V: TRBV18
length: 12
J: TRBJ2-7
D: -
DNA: TGTGCCAGCTCACCACCATCGGGCGAGCAGTACTTC
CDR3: CASSPPSGEQYF

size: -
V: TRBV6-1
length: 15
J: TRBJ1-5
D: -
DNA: TGTGCCAGCAGTGCTCAGACAGGCCGCAATCAGCCCCAGCATTTT
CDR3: CASSAQTGRNQPQHF

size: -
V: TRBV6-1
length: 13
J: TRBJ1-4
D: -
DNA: TGTGCCAGCACTTATGAGTTGGGGGAAAAACTGTTTTTT
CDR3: CASTYELGEKLFF

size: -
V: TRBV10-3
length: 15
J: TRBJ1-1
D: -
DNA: TGTGCCATCAGTGACCACTTTCAAGTGAACACTGAAGCTTTCTTT
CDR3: CAISDHFQVNTEAFF

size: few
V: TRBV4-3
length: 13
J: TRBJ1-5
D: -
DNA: TGCGCCAGCAGCCAAGATCACTATCAGCCCCAGCATTTT
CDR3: CASSQDHYQPQHF

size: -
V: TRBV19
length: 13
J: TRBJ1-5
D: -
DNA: TGTGCCACCACCTCCGGGGATTTCCGGGCACAGCATTTT
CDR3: CATTSGDFRAQHF

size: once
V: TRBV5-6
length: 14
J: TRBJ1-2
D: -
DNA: TGTGCCAGCAGCTTGGGACTCGGCCGGTATGGCTACACCTTC
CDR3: CASSLGLGRYGYTF

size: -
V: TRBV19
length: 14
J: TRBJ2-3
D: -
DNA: TGTGCCAGTAGTATAGGTAGGGTAGCAGATACGCAGTATTTT
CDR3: CASSIGRVADTQYF

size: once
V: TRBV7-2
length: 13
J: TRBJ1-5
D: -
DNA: TGTGCCAGCAGCTTTGGCCTTGATCAGCCCCAGCATTTT
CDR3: CASSFGLDQPQHF

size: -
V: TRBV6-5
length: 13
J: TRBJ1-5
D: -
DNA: TGTGCCAGCAGTCCCTCAGGCAATCAGCCCCAGCATTTT
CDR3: CASSPSGNQPQHF

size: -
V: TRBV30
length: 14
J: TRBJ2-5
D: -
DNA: TGTGCCTGGAGTCCCCCCCCCGGGAAAGAGACCCAGTACTTC
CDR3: CAWSPPPGKETQYF

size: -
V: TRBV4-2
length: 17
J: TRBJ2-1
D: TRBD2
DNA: TGTGCCAGCAGCCAAAGTAGCGGGGGGGCCGCCTACAATGAGCAGTTCTTC
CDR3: CASSQSSGGAAYNEQFF

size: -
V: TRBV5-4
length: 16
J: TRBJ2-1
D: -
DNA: TGTGCCAGCAGCTTGGATGTCGGATTCGCCGTCGTTGAGCAGTTCTTC
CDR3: CASSLDVGFAVVEQFF

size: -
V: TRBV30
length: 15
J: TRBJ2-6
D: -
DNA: TGTGCCTGGAGCTACTTGAGCTCTGGGGCCAACGTCCTGACTTTC
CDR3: CAWSYLSSGANVLTF

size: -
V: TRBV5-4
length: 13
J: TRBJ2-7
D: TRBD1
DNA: TGTGCCAGCAGCCCGTTGGGACAGCGCGAGCAGTACTTC
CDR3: CASSPLGQREQYF

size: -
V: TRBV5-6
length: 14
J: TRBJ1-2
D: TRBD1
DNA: TGTGCCAGCAGCCCCCCAGGGACAGCTTATGGCTACACCTTC
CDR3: CASSPPGTAYGYTF

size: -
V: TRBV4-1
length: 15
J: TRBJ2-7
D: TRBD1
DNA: TGCGCCAGCAGCCAAGGGGGGACAGTTTCCTACGAGCAGTACTTC
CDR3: CASSQGGTVSYEQYF

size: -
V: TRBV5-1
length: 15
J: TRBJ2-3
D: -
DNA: TGCGCCAGCAGCTTGGTCGGAGGGTCGGCAGATACGCAGTATTTT
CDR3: CASSLVGGSADTQYF

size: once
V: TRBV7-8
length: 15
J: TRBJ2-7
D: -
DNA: TGTGCCAGCAGCTTAGTAGGTCTAGAAATTACGTGGCAGTACTTC
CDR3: CASSLVGLEITWQYF

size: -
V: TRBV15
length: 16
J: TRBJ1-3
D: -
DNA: TGTGCCACCAGCATATATGCAGGGGTCGGCGGAAACACCATATATTTT
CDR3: CATSIYAGVGGNTIYF

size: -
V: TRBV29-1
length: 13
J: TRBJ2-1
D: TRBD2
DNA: TGCAGCGTTGACGGGACTAGCATTCGTGAGCAGTTCTTC
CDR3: CSVDGTSIREQFF

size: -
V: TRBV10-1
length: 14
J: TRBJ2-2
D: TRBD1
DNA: TGCGCCAGCACCTCGGGACAGGGGACGGGGGAGCTGTTTTTT
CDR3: CASTSGQGTGELFF

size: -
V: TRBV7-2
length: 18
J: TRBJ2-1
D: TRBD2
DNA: TGTGCCAGCAGCTTGGTAGCTAGCGGGGGGCTAACGTACAATGAGCAGTTCTTC
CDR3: CASSLVASGGLTYNEQFF

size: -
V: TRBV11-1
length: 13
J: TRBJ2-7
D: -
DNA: TGTGCCAGCAGCTTGGACAGCTCCTACGAGCAGTACTTC
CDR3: CASSLDSSYEQYF

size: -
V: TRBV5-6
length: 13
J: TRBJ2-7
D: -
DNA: TGTGCCAGCAGGTTCGGACCATCCTACGAGCAGTACTTC
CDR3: CASRFGPSYEQYF

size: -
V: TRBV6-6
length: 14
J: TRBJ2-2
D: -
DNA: TGTGCCAGCAGCCCCATCGGATACACCGGGGAGCTGTTTTTT
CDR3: CASSPIGYTGELFF

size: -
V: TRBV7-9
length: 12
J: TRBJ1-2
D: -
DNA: TGTGCCAGCAGCTTCGGGGACTATGGCTACACCTTC
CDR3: CASSFGDYGYTF

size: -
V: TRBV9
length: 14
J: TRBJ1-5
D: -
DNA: TGTGCCAGCAGCGTTGGAACACGGGGACAGCCCCAGCATTTT
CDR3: CASSVGTRGQPQHF

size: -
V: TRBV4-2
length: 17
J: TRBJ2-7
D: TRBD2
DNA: TGTGCCAGCAGCCAAGATTCAGCGGGAGAGAGCTCCTACGAGCAGTACTTC
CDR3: CASSQDSAGESSYEQYF

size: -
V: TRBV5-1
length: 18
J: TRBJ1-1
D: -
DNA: TGCGCCAGCAGCCTGATTTGGGTCCCTTTCCCCTTGAACACTGAAGCTTTCTTT
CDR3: CASSLIWVPFPLNTEAFF

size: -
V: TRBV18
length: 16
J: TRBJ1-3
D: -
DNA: TGTGCCAGCTCACCACCGAACGAGGGCTCTGGAAACACCATATATTTT
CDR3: CASSPPNEGSGNTIYF

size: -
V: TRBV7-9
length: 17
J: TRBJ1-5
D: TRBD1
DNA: TGTGCCAGCAGCTTAGAACAGGCAGGGGGAGTCAATCAGCCCCAGCATTTT
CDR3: CASSLEQAGGVNQPQHF

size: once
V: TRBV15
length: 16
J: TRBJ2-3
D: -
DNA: TGTGCCACCAGCAGACTAGCGATGGGGGGCCCAGATACGCAGTATTTT
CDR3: CATSRLAMGGPDTQYF

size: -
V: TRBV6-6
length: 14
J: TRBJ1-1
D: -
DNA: TGTGCCAGCAGGCCGGGAGCCATGAACACTGAAGCTTTCTTT
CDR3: CASRPGAMNTEAFF

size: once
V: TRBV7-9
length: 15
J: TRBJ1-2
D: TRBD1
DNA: TGTGCCAGCAGCTTATGGGACAGGGACCTCTATGGCTACACCTTC
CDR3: CASSLWDRDLYGYTF

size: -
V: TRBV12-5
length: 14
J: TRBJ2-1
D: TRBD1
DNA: TGTGCTAGTGCCGACAGGGGGCTAGGCAATGAGCAGTTCTTC
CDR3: CASADRGLGNEQFF

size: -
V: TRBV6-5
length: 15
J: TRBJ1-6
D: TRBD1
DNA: TGTGCCAGCAAACCTCACAGGGGGCCGGATTCACCCCTCCACTTT
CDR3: CASKPHRGPDSPLHF

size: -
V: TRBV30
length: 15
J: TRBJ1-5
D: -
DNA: TGTGCCTGGAGTCCCCGATTAGGGGGGAATCAGCCCCAGCATTTT
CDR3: CAWSPRLGGNQPQHF

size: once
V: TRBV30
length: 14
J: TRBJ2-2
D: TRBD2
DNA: TGTGCCTGGCGGGGGGGCAGGTACACCGGGGAGCTGTTTTTT
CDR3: CAWRGGRYTGELFF

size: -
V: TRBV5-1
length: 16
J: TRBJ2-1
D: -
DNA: TGCGCCAGCAGCTTTCGGGAACAATACTCCTACAATGAGCAGTTCTTC
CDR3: CASSFREQYSYNEQFF

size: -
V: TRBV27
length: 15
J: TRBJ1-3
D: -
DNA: TGTGCCAGCAGTTTGGTAGCCGGGACTGGAAACACCATATATTTT
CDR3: CASSLVAGTGNTIYF

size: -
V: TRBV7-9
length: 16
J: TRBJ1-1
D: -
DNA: TGTGCCAGCAGCTTAGATTCGTTTGGGGGCTACACTGAAGCTTTCTTT
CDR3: CASSLDSFGGYTEAFF

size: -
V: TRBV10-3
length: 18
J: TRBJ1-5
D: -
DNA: TGTGCCATCAGTGAGGGTTTCGGGAGACGGCTTAGCAATCAGCCCCAGCATTTT
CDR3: CAISEGFGRRLSNQPQHF

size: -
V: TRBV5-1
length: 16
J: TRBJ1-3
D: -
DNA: TGCGCCAGCAGTGGAGCGGTATCAGGGGTGGGAAACACCATATATTTT
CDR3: CASSGAVSGVGNTIYF